Described below is a single TCR beta chain sequence and its context. Its target is not known. Naive CD8 cells lacked CD45RO and underwent positive selection for CCR7, leaving out terminally differentiated effector memory CD45RA+ cells. Those who donated were healthy HIV-negative adults, with no recent acute infections or vaccinations reported. The data derive from a study of shared clonotypes between healthy human individuals. Study information: The donor group consisted of two women and a few men, aged 18 to 49.

Produced via immunoSEQ multiplex PCR; TCRdb's table is partial and in-frame only. Of about 600,000 clones in the sample, nearly 97% were seen once. Findings and caveats of the study: Sharing across a few donors was seen in approximately 5.2% of naive CD4 clonotypes. What naive subsets generally showed was a larger estimated richness than memory subsets showed.

Germline loops: CDR1 ENHRY, CDR2 SYGVKD. J lost 2 bases, V lost 3 bases, and 5 bases had no gene match. This CDR3 contains 15 residues. Specimen: naive CD8+ T cells sorted from blood. The V and J genes are TRBV10-3 and TRBJ2-7; TRBD1 agrees at 9 bases. This TCR was recovered from a woman aged 25 to 45 in good health. The CDR3 DNA reads as TGTGCCATCAGTGAAACAGGGGGCGAGGCCTACGAGCAGTACTTC. This sequence encodes CAISETGGEAYEQYF.